Described below is a single T cell receptor beta chain sequence and its context. The antigen it binds to is not known. Base qualities are not provided; no much larger clone lies one nucleotide away. This sample is drawn from a study of control samples from healthy donors and cancer patients (dated by TCRdb to 2020 to 2021). The CDR3, cysteine through phenylalanine, is 15 amino acids long. The sequence is cut down to CDR3 DNA, 45 bases in frame from base 1. Looking up the germline V gene yields CDR1 MDHEN and CDR2 SYDVKM. The germline ends are 13 bases apart after V is trimmed by 6 bases and J by 2 bases. The method was the immunoSEQ multiplex PCR assay. TCRdb obtained this table from immuneACCESS and retained in-frame rearrangements with V and J assigned. These tables miss some clones; where compared with another copy, unresolved V genes account for less than half of the shortfall, and the remainder is unexplained. This sample lists roughly 150,000 clones; almost 90% were detected once. The top ten clones comprise 1.5% to 2% of the sample.

The TCR originated in a man younger than 35 in good health. Here the chain combines TRBV28 and TRBJ2-2, and TRBD2 may be the D gene, going by 5 matching bases. Sequencing input: blood. CDR3 loop: CASRVAGLNTGELFF. The DNA is TGTGCCAGCAGAGTAGCAGGACTCAACACCGGGGAGCTGTTTTTT.